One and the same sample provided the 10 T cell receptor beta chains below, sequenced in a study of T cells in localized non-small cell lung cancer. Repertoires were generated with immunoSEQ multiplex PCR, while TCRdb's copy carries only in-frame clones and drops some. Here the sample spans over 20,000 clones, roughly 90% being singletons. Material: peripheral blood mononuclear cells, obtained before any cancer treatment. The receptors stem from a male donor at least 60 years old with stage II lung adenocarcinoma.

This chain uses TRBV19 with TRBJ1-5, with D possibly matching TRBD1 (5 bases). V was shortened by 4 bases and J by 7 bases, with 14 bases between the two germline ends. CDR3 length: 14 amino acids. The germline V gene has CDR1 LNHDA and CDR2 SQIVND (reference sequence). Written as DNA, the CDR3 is TGTGCCAGTAGTACAGGGTGGCGAGGGCAGCCCCAGCATTTT. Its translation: CASSTGWRGQPQHF.

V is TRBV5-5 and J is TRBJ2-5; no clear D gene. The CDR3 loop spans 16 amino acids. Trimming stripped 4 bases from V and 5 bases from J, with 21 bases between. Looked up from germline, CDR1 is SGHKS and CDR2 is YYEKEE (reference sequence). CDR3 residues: CASSQTGQFLGETQYF. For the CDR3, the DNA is TGTGCCAGCAGCCAAACGGGCCAGTTCCTTGGGGAGACCCAGTACTTC.

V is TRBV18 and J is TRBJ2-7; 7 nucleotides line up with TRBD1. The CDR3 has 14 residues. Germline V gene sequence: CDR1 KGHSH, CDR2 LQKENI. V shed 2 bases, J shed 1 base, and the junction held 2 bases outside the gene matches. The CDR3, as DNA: TGTGCCAGCTCACCAAGACAGGGTTCCTACGAGCAGTACTTC. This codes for CASSPRQGSYEQYF.

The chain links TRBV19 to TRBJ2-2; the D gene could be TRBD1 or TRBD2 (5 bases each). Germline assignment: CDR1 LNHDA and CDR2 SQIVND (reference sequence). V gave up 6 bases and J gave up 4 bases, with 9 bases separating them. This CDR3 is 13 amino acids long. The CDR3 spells CASRGRSTGELFF. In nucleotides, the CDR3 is TGTGCCAGTAGGGGACGCTCCACCGGGGAGCTGTTTTTT. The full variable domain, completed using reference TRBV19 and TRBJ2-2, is DGGITQSPKYLFRKEGQNVTLSCEQNLNHDAMYWYRQDPGQGLRLIYYSQIVNDFQKGDIAEGYSVSREKKESFPLTVTSAQKNPTAFYLCASRGRSTGELFFGEGSRLTVL.

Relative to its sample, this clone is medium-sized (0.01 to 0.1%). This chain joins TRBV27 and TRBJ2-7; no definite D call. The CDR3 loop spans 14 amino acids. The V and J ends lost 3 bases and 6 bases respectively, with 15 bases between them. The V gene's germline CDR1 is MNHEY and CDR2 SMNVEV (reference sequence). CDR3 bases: TGTGCCAGCAGTTTGATTTACGGCATGGGCGAGCAGTACTTC. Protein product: CASSLIYGMGEQYF.

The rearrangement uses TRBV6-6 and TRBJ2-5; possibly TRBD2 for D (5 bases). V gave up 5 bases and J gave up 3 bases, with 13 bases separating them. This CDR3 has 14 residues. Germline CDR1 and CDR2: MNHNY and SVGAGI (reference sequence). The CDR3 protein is CASSDPGWEETQYF. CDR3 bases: TGTGCCAGCAGTGACCCGGGGTGGGAAGAGACCCAGTACTTC.

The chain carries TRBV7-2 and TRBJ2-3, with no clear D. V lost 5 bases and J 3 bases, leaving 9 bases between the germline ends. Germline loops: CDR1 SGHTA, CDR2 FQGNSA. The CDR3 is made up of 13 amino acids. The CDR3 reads CASSLSLTDTQYF. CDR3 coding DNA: TGTGCCAGCAGCCTAAGCCTAACAGATACGCAGTATTTT.

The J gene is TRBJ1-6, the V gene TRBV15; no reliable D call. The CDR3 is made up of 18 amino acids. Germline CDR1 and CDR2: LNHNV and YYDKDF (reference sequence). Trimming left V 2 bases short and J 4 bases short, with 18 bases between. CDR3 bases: TGTGCCACCAGCAGAAAGTTCGGGGAAGGGCATTATAATTCACCCCTCCACTTT. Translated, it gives CATSRKFGEGHYNSPLHF.

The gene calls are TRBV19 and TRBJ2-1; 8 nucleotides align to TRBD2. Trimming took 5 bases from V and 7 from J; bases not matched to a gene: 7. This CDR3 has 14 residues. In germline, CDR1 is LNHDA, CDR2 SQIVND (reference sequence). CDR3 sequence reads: CASSLAGGWNEQFF. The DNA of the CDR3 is TGTGCCAGTAGTCTGGCGGGAGGTTGGAATGAGCAGTTCTTC. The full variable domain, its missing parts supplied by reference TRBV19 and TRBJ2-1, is DGGITQSPKYLFRKEGQNVTLSCEQNLNHDAMYWYRQDPGQGLRLIYYSQIVNDFQKGDIAEGYSVSREKKESFPLTVTSAQKNPTAFYLCASSLAGGWNEQFFGPGTRLTVL.

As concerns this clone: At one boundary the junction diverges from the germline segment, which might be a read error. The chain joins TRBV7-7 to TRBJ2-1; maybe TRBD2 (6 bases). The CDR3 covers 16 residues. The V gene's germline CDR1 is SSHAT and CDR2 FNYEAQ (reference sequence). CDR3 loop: CASSLRFAGSYNEQFF. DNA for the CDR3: TGTGCTAGCAGCTTACGATTTGCGGGGTCCTACAATGAGCAGTTCTTC.